The next 28 T cell receptor beta chains were all read from a single sample in a study of OX40 agonist ivuxolimab in advanced cancers. Profiling relied on immunoSEQ multiplex PCR, and the TCRdb table lists in-frame clones only, not all of them. The sample holds more than 80,000 clones, roughly nine tenths seen once. Material: CD4+ or CD8+ T cells sorted from blood, obtained in a trial of the OX40 agonist ivuxolimab. The receptors shown here come from an adult with an advanced solid tumor such as melanoma, head and neck, liver or kidney cancer.

The CDR3: CASSIGVSNSPLHF. In DNA, the CDR3 is TGTGCCAGTAGTATCGGGGTCTCGAATTCACCCCTCCACTTT. This chain connects TRBV19 to TRBJ1-6, with unresolved D. The CDR3 is 14 amino acids. Trimming stripped 3 bases from V and 7 bases from J, with 10 bases between. The germline V gene encodes CDR1 LNHDA and CDR2 SQIVND (reference sequence).

In its sample, this clone was seen once. The V and J genes are TRBV28 and TRBJ1-5; possible D gene TRBD1, 6 bases. This CDR3 comprises 16 residues. Trimming shortened V by 4 bases and J by 7 bases, and 20 bases separated the two germline ends. The germline gives CDR1 MDHEN, CDR2 SYDVKM. CDR3 region: CASSYSTGLGGQPQHF. DNA for the CDR3: TGTGCCAGCAGTTACTCGACAGGTTTAGGAGGACAGCCCCAGCATTTT.

V usage is TRBV6-8 and J usage is TRBJ2-7; D gene ambiguous. V shed 6 bases and J shed 3 bases, with 9 bases lying between them. Germline V gives CDR1 MNHGY, CDR2 SAAAGT. The CDR3 has 12 amino acids. CDR3 sequence reads: CASRPNGYEQYF. CDR3 DNA: TGTGCCAGCAGGCCGAATGGCTACGAGCAGTACTTC.

The chain carries TRBV6-6 and TRBJ1-1, with 7 bases fitting TRBD1. Germline assignment: CDR1 MNHNY and CDR2 SVGAGI (reference sequence). The junction had 10 bases not matched to a gene; V was cut back by 4 bases and J by 5 bases. This CDR3 spans 15 amino acids. In nucleotides, the CDR3 is TGTGCCAGCAGTTCGCTCAGGACAGGCTCAACTGAAGCTTTCTTT. This sequence encodes CASSSLRTGSTEAFF.

The rearrangement links TRBV18 to TRBJ1-3, with 7 bases lining up with TRBD1. Germline CDR1 reads KGHSH; CDR2 reads LQKENI. This CDR3 spans 15 amino acids. V lost 3 bases to trimming and J lost 0 bases; unmatched junction nucleotides: 2. The CDR3 loop reads CASSPGTVSGNTIYF. CDR3 in DNA: TGTGCCAGCTCACCCGGGACAGTCTCTGGAAACACCATATATTTT.

This clone appeared once. The DNA of the CDR3 is TGTGCCAGCAGGACAGGGTTCACGTCCTCCTCCTACGAGCAGTACTTC. Its translation is CASRTGFTSSSYEQYF. This sequence joins TRBV7-2 and TRBJ2-7; the match to TRBD1 covers 7 bases. J was trimmed by 0 bases and V by 6 bases; bases with no gene match: 11. The CDR3 runs 16 residues. CDR1 SGHTA and CDR2 FQGNSA come from the germline V gene.

The chain's CDR3 is CASSPQDRVDGASEQFF. The CDR3 DNA is TGTGCCAGCAGTCCTCAAGACAGGGTTGATGGCGCTTCTGAGCAGTTCTTC. This chain joins TRBV27 and TRBJ2-1; 7 nucleotides line up with TRBD1. CDR1 is MNHEY, CDR2 SMNVEV, per germline (reference sequence). The CDR3 extends over 17 amino acids. V gave up 5 bases and J gave up 9 bases; unmatched junction bases: 19.

There are a few counts of this clone. V usage is TRBV11-2 and J usage is TRBJ1-6, with unresolved D. Trimming took 1 base from V and 8 from J, leaving 3 bases between them. Germline V gene data show CDR1 as SGHAT and CDR2 as FQNNGV. The CDR3 loop spans 12 amino acids. CDR3 in DNA: TGTGCCAGCAGCTTAGCCTATTCACCCCTCCACTTT. Translation: CASSLAYSPLHF.

This chain joins TRBV9 and TRBJ2-1; D is possibly TRBD2 (6 bases). Between the trimmed V and J ends, which lost 7 bases and 8 bases, there was a span of 10 bases. Germline CDR1 SGDLS, CDR2 YYNGEE. CDR3 length equals 11 residues. CDR3 amino acids: CASRRGDEQFF. CDR3 bases: TGTGCCAGCCGCCGCGGGGATGAGCAGTTCTTC.

Only one count was recorded for this clone. The chain couples TRBV2 to TRBJ1-2, with a weak D call TRBD1 (6 bases). The CDR3 loop spans 13 amino acids. The V gene lost 8 bases and the J gene lost 4 bases, with 14 bases spanning the gap. Germline lookup yields CDR1 SNHLY and CDR2 FYNNEI. CDR3 sequence: CASPPGEGYGYTF. As DNA, the CDR3 is TGTGCCAGCCCCCCAGGGGAAGGCTATGGCTACACCTTC.

The genes are TRBV7-8 and TRBJ1-3; D remains unclear. Germline V CDR1 and CDR2: SGHVS, FQNEAQ. CDR3 length: 15 amino acids. With 5 bases removed from V and 0 bases from J, the gap between germline ends came to 11 bases. The DNA for the CDR3 is TGTGCCAGCAGCACAAGCCGAGACTCTGGAAACACCATATATTTT. Protein product: CASSTSRDSGNTIYF.

The J gene is TRBJ1-4, the V gene TRBV7-2; a weak D match, TRBD1 (5 bases). V was pared by 8 bases and J by 3 bases, with 16 bases between. This CDR3 contains 15 residues. The germline gives CDR1 SGHTA, CDR2 FQGNSA. The CDR3, as DNA: TGTGCCAGCGCATTCTCCCGGGACCCTAATGAAAAACTGTTTTTT. This gives the protein CASAFSRDPNEKLFF.

This clone was counted a single time. This rearrangement joins TRBV29-1 to TRBJ1-1; D uncertain. Trimming took off 3 bases at V and 0 bases at J, with 8 bases between the two ends. The CDR3 is 13 amino acids. CDR1 is SQVTM, CDR2 ANQGSEA, per germline. The CDR3 region is CSVERAMNTEAFF. CDR3 nucleotides: TGCAGCGTTGAGAGGGCCATGAACACTGAAGCTTTCTTT.

This clone was picked up one time. The V gene is TRBV15, the J gene TRBJ2-2; 11 positions agree with TRBD2. The junction had 6 bases not matched to a gene; V was cut back by 3 bases and J by 6 bases. This CDR3 has 16 amino acids. Germline CDR1 and CDR2: LNHNV and YYDKDF (reference sequence). CDR3 DNA sequence: TGTGCCACCAGCAGGTTGGCTAGCGGGGGGCCCGGGGAGCTGTTTTTT. It yields the protein CATSRLASGGPGELFF.

This clone was recorded a few times. The chain carries TRBV28 and TRBJ2-7; D gene uncertain. Trimming pared 11 bases from V and 2 bases from J, leaving 16 bases between. From germline, CDR1 is MDHEN and CDR2 SYDVKM. The CDR3 spans 13 residues. CDR3 bases: TGTGCCGGAAGCAGGAACGGGCCCTACGAGCAGTACTTC. As protein: CAGSRNGPYEQYF.

The chain recombines TRBV14 with TRBJ2-2, with D perhaps TRBD2 (5 bases). The CDR3 consists of 15 residues. CDR1 is SGHDN and CDR2 is FVKESK in the germline V gene. Trimming shortened V by 0 bases and J by 6 bases, and 11 bases separated the two germline ends. Written as DNA, the CDR3 is TGTGCCAGCAGCCAAGATAGCCGGGGTGCCGGGGAGCTGTTTTTT. Residues: CASSQDSRGAGELFF.

V is TRBV9 and J is TRBJ2-2; no clear D. CDR3 length: 13 residues. Germline V gene data show CDR1 as SGDLS and CDR2 as YYNGEE. Deletions cut 0 bases from V and 4 bases from J, with 4 bases between. The CDR3 DNA reads TGTGCCAGCAGCGTAGGTATCACCGGGGAGCTGTTTTTT. Its protein product is CASSVGITGELFF.

J is TRBJ1-4 and V is TRBV4-2; D is unresolved. V lost 4 bases to trimming and J lost 6 bases, with 15 bases between them. Germline V lookup: CDR1 LGHNA, CDR2 YNFKEQ. The CDR3 loop spans 15 amino acids. The CDR3 loop reads CASSPRGAKDEKLFF. CDR3 nucleotides: TGTGCCAGCAGCCCTAGAGGCGCAAAGGATGAAAAACTGTTTTTT.

The chain carries TRBV28 and TRBJ2-7, with 9 bases matching TRBD1. The germline V gene encodes CDR1 MDHEN and CDR2 SYDVKM. The CDR3 has 14 residues. V shed 5 bases, J shed 5 bases, and the junction held 7 bases outside the gene matches. The chain's CDR3 is CASSGQGPFDEQYF. In DNA, the CDR3 is TGTGCCAGCAGTGGACAGGGGCCATTCGACGAGCAGTACTTC. The whole variable domain, remainder taken from reference TRBV28 and TRBJ2-7, is DVKVTQSSRYLVKRTGEKVFLECVQDMDHENMFWYRQDPGLGLRLIYFSYDVKMKEKGDIPEGYSVSREKKERFSLILESASTNQTSMYLCASSGQGPFDEQYFGPGTRLTVT.

The genes are TRBV27 and TRBJ1-2; 10 bases are a match to TRBD1. The length of the CDR3 is 16 residues. Trimming removed 5 bases from V and 5 bases from J; junction bases left unmatched: 11. Germline lookup yields CDR1 MNHEY and CDR2 SMNVEV (reference sequence). The CDR3 reads CASSTLTGGGLYGYTF. CDR3 coding DNA: TGTGCCAGCAGTACCCTGACAGGGGGCGGCTTGTATGGCTACACCTTC.

This chain connects TRBV10-1 to TRBJ2-7, with D perhaps matching TRBD2 (5 bases). Trimming took off 10 bases at V and 2 bases at J, with 9 bases between the two ends. Germline V CDR1 and CDR2: WNHNN, SYGVQD (reference sequence). The length of the CDR3 is 11 residues. The CDR3 DNA follows: TGCGCCAATGAGGGAACCTACGAGCAGTACTTC. The encoded protein is CANEGTYEQYF.

The V gene is TRBV30, the J gene TRBJ2-3; D might be TRBD2 (6 bases). Germline V gives CDR1 GTSNPN, CDR2 SVGIG (reference sequence). V lost 2 bases and J lost 8, with 17 bases in between. CDR3 length: 14 residues. The CDR3 sequence is CAWSTPGVPFTQYF. As DNA, the CDR3 is TGTGCCTGGAGTACTCCGGGAGTCCCATTTACGCAGTATTTT.

This clone was seen only once. V is TRBV7-2 and J is TRBJ2-7; no definite D call. The CDR3 has 14 amino acids. The germline CDR1 and CDR2 sequences are SGHTA and FQGNSA. The V gene lost 5 bases and the J gene lost 6 bases, with 17 bases spanning the gap. CDR3 loop: CASSGASGFSEQYF. The CDR3 DNA reads TGTGCCAGCAGCGGCGCTAGTGGGTTCTCCGAGCAGTACTTC.

The rearrangement joins TRBV6-1 to TRBJ2-1; 9 positions match TRBD2. With V trimmed by 6 bases and J by 0 bases, 3 bases remained unmatched. Germline-derived CDR1 and CDR2 are MNHNS and SASEGT. This CDR3 contains 15 residues. CDR3 residues: CASRAGGFSYNEQFF. The DNA of the CDR3 is TGTGCCAGCAGGGCGGGGGGGTTCTCCTACAATGAGCAGTTCTTC.

The chain carries TRBV7-2 and TRBJ1-5, with D uncertain. Germline values: CDR1 SGHTA, CDR2 FQGNSA. The CDR3 is 15 residues long. Trimming pared 6 bases from V and 1 base from J, leaving 13 bases between. This CDR3 reads CASRPPGVSNQPQHF. CDR3 DNA sequence: TGTGCCAGCAGACCTCCCGGGGTAAGCAATCAGCCCCAGCATTTT.

The J gene is TRBJ2-6, the V gene TRBV5-1, with D possibly being TRBD2 (5 bases). V gave up 0 bases and J gave up 6 bases, with 10 bases separating them. Germline lookup yields CDR1 SGHRS and CDR2 YFSETQ. CDR3 length equals 15 residues. The CDR3 DNA sequence: TGCGCCAGCAGCTTGGCGGGGTCGGCGGCCAACGTCCTGACTTTC. Amino acid sequence: CASSLAGSAANVLTF.

The sample holds one count of this clone. This rearrangement joins TRBV6-1 to TRBJ2-7; possibly TRBD1 for D (7 bases). CDR3 length equals 15 residues. Trimming removed 7 bases from V and 1 base from J, with 17 bases in between. CDR1 is MNHNS and CDR2 is SASEGT in the germline V gene. The CDR3 sequence: CASIPGDSASYEQYF. The CDR3 DNA is TGTGCCAGCATCCCGGGGGACAGCGCTTCCTACGAGCAGTACTTC.

This chain joins TRBV5-4 and TRBJ1-1, with 9 bases matching TRBD1. Trimming cost V 4 bases and J 1 base; bases outside gene matches: 5. The CDR3 consists of 15 residues. Germline V gene sequence: CDR1 SGHNT, CDR2 YYREEE (reference sequence). The CDR3 loop is CASSLRQGGNTEAFF. Here the CDR3 DNA reads TGTGCCAGCAGCCTCCGACAGGGGGGGAACACTGAAGCTTTCTTT.